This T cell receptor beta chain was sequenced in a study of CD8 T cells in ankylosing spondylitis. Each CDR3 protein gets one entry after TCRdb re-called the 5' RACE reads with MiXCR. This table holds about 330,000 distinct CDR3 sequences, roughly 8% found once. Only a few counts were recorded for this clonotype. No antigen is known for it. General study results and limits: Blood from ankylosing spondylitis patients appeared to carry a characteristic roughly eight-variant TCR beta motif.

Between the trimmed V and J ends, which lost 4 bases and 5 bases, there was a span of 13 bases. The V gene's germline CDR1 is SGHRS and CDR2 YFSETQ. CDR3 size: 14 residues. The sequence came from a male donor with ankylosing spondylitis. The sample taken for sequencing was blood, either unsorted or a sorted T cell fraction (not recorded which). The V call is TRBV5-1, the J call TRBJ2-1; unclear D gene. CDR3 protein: CASSLRTTDNEQFF. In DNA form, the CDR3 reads TGCGCCAGCAGCCTGAGAACTACCGACAATGAGCAGTTCTTC.